This T cell receptor beta chain appears in the sequencing data of a study of T-cell memory formation after mild COVID-19. UMIs and sample barcodes were carried by the TCR alpha and TCR beta cDNA libraries that 5'RACE produced using constant-segment primers. TCRdb re-derived calls from the 5' RACE reads in MiXCR, one entry per CDR3 protein. Here the sample spans about 310,000 distinct CDR3 sequences, approximately 19% being singletons. V lost 5 bases and J 10 bases, leaving 17 bases between the germline ends. Germline CDR1 and CDR2: SGHRS and YFSETQ. The CDR3 totals 13 residues. This clonotype was found many times.

This TCR came from a man younger than 35 who had mild COVID-19 (a few samples of this study predate the infection). Cell type and time point are not known. This chain joins TRBV5-1 and TRBJ2-3, with D perhaps assigned TRBD1 or TRBD2 (5 bases each). Sample: PBMCs or a T cell subset sorted from them (not recorded which). DNA of the CDR3: TGCGCCAGCAGTGACGGGGCCCTAGACGCGCAGTATTTT. Protein sequence: CASSDGALDAQYF.